This TCR beta chain emerged from a study of blood T cell repertoires in COVID-19. Study at large: PBMCs, B-cell-depleted T cells, or T cells provided the cDNA or gDNA that made up the material.

Original processing methods: Cell counts per sample came from amplifying reference gene primers. Clones were sequenced by immunoSEQ multiplex PCR, and TCRdb holds only the in-frame ones, with some missing. V and J calls and clone size are those listed in that table; D and trimming were worked out from the DNA. The sample yields 50,000 to 70,000 clones, 80% to 95% seen once. CDR3 length: 18 amino acids. CDR1 is SGDLS, CDR2 YYNGEE, per germline. V lost 4 bases, J lost 3 bases, and 22 bases lay in between. V usage is TRBV9 and J usage is TRBJ2-2; weak D call: TRBD2 (6 bases). The sequenced sample was peripheral blood. The receptor was isolated from a woman older than 75 with active COVID-19. CDR3 sequence (DNA): TGTGCCAGCAGCCCCGAGGGGATTGTAGGAGGGGACACCGGGGAGCTGTTTTTT. Protein sequence: CASSPEGIVGGDTGELFF. Based on the CDR3 plus reference TRBV9 and TRBJ2-2, the full variable domain is DSGVTQTPKHLITATGQRVTLRCSPRSGDLSVYWYQQSLDQGLQFLIQYYNGEERAKGNILERFSAQQFPDLHSELNLSSLELGDSALYFCASSPEGIVGGDTGELFFGEGSRLTVL.